This TCR beta chain was identified in a study of T-cell reconstitution after alpha-beta-depleted transplantation in children. CDR1 is KGHSH, CDR2 LQKENI, per germline. Between the trimmed V and J ends, which lost 3 bases and 2 bases, there was a span of 13 bases. This CDR3 contains 15 residues. Library preparation (for TCRbeta) was performed with unique molecular identifiers. One entry per CDR3 protein, called by TCRdb with MiXCR from the PCR reads. Here the sample spans 250,000 to 300,000 distinct CDR3 sequences, around 9.6% being singletons. Sequencing was performed on PBMCs from the stem cell graft donor, taken from the stem cell graft. This clonotype originated in a human donor who donated a stem cell graft to a child with SCID. This chain uses TRBV18 with TRBJ1-1; D gene ambiguous. The CDR3 DNA sequence: TGTGCCAGCTCACCTACCCAAGGTTCTAACACTGAAGCTTTCTTT. Translated: CASSPTQGSNTEAFF.